The source of this TCR beta chain is a study of cytomegalovirus exposure and HLA in healthy donors. Primers: 60 Vbeta forward and 13 Jbeta reverse. Produced via immunoSEQ multiplex PCR; TCRdb's table is partial and in-frame only. The data contain around 110,000 clones, approximately 81% of them singletons. The length of the CDR3 is 14 residues. CDR1 is MNHEY, CDR2 SVGAGI, per germline. Regarding the study as a whole: Later analysis suggested most CMV-associated TCR beta chains were HLA-restricted.

This clone was seen once. What it recognizes is unknown. The sample taken for sequencing was PBMCs. The TCR sequence derives from a man aged 30 to 45 in good health and CMV-seropositive. The chain has TRBV6-5 and TRBJ2-5, with 7 bases matching TRBD1. The J call is uncertain, as TRBJ2-7 better fits the DNA end. CDR3 residues: CASSPTGTPYEQYF. In DNA form, the CDR3 reads TGTGCCAGCAGTCCGACAGGGACACCCTACGAGCAGTACTTC.